These 16 T cell receptor beta chains were sequenced from one sample in a study of T cell repertoires in cytomegalovirus infection (dated by TCRdb to the late 2010s). The treatment or condition label for this specimen denotes: in vitro stimulation with specific CMV peptide epitopes to enrich CMV-specific T cells. The reads were generated on an Illumina HiSeq 1500. TCRdb ran its own pipeline on the public reads, namely fastp trimming at Q25 and MiXCR clone calling, and kept in-frame beta chains. CDR3 protein sequences are deduplicated, and each keeps its most common genes and DNA. This sample is represented by 20,000 or so distinct CDR3 sequences; about 23% of them were singletons. The ten top clones hold about 91% of the sample. Antigens for these TCRs are unknown. The starting material was CD8+ T cells from cultured PBMCs, obtained from culture after CMV antigen stimulation. Source of these receptors: a human donor in good health (CMV status not recorded). Some clones in this sample may be carry-over from other donors' samples.

This clonotype was seen a few times. This chain joins TRBV7-2 and TRBJ1-2, with D unresolved. There are 13 residues in the CDR3. CDR1 and CDR2 from the germline V gene are SGHTA and FQGNSA. V lost 3 bases to trimming and J lost 4 bases, with 9 bases between them. CDR3 sequence (DNA): TGTGCCAGCAGCTTGGGGTCAGGCTATGGCTACACCTTC. Protein: CASSLGSGYGYTF.

The CDR3 nucleotides are TGCGCCAGCGCGCAGGCGGGTGGCTACAATGAGCAGTTCTTC. Protein product: CASAQAGGYNEQFF. The chain combines TRBV5-1 with TRBJ2-1; D may be TRBD2 (5 bases). Trimming cost V 7 bases and J 3 bases, with 14 bases left between them. The CDR3 extends over 14 amino acids. Per germline, CDR1 SGHRS and CDR2 YFSETQ.

The V and J genes are TRBV7-9 and TRBJ2-2; 9 bases are a match to TRBD1. The V gene's germline CDR1 is SEHNR and CDR2 FQNEAQ (reference sequence). The CDR3 consists of 16 residues. The ends lost 5 bases at V and 6 bases at J; junction bases unmatched: 10. The CDR3: CASSLQGALVPGELFF. CDR3 coding DNA: TGTGCCAGCAGCCTACAGGGGGCGCTGGTTCCCGGGGAGCTGTTTTTT.

This clonotype was seen a handful of times. The rearrangement links TRBV11-2 to TRBJ2-1; possibly TRBD1 or TRBD2 for D (5 bases each). Trimming cost V 4 bases and J 6 bases, with 13 bases left between them. Per germline, CDR1 SGHAT and CDR2 FQNNGV. CDR3 size: 14 residues. The CDR3 nucleotides read TGTGCCAGCAGCTCGCCGAGGGGATCCAATGAGCAGTTCTTC. Translating it yields CASSSPRGSNEQFF.

The rearrangement links TRBV7-9 to TRBJ2-7; D unresolved. V dropped 2 bases and J dropped 3 bases, with 17 bases sitting between them. This CDR3 spans 16 amino acids. Germline V gene sequence: CDR1 SEHNR, CDR2 FQNEAQ (reference sequence). CDR3 protein: CASSLSPARIDYEQYF. For the CDR3, the DNA is TGTGCCAGCAGCTTAAGCCCCGCGCGGATAGACTACGAGCAGTACTTC.

This clonotype was observed a handful of times. The chain couples TRBV11-2 to TRBJ2-7, with 10 bases aligning to TRBD1. Trimming cost V 4 bases and J 3 bases; bases outside gene matches: 6. CDR1 SGHAT and CDR2 FQNNGV come from the germline V gene. The CDR3 has 15 amino acids. Here the CDR3 reads CASSSPGQGVYEQYF. DNA for the CDR3: TGTGCCAGCAGCTCCCCCGGACAGGGGGTCTACGAGCAGTACTTC.

The chain is built from TRBV28 and TRBJ1-1; perhaps TRBD1 as D (5 bases). The V end was cut by 5 bases, the J end by 9 bases, with 16 bases between. In germline, CDR1 is MDHEN, CDR2 SYDVKM. The CDR3 length is 13 residues. The CDR3 DNA is TGTGCCAGCAGTCCCGGGACTTGGGATCAAGCTTTCTTT. Protein: CASSPGTWDQAFF.

This clonotype was seen a few times. CDR3 DNA sequence: TGTGCCAGCGGAGGGGGCAGCTATGGCTACACCTTC. It encodes CASGGGSYGYTF. V and J are TRBV2 and TRBJ1-2; 7 bases are shared with TRBD1. With V trimmed by 8 bases and J by 4 bases, 4 bases remained unmatched. The germline V gene has CDR1 SNHLY and CDR2 FYNNEI. The CDR3 covers 12 residues. The complete variable domain, with remaining parts taken from reference TRBV2 and TRBJ1-2, reads EPEVTQTPSHQVTQMGQEVILRCVPISNHLYFYWYRQILGQKVEFLVSFYNNEISEKSEIFDDQFSVERPDGSNFTLKIRSTKLEDSAMYFCASGGGSYGYTFGSGTRLTVV.

This clonotype was recorded many times. V is TRBV9 and J is TRBJ2-7, with 11 bases that match TRBD2. CDR3 length equals 16 residues. Germline lookup yields CDR1 SGDLS and CDR2 YYNGEE. The V and J ends lost 2 bases and 6 bases, in that order; junction bases with no gene match: 10. The CDR3: CASSVNPGTSGPEQYF. CDR3 nucleotides: TGTGCCAGCAGCGTTAATCCCGGGACTAGCGGACCCGAGCAGTACTTC.

This clonotype has at least ten counts. This chain links TRBV4-1 with TRBJ1-1; 7 bases line up with TRBD1. The germline CDR1 and CDR2 sequences are MGHRA and YSYEKL. Trimming cost V 6 bases and J 5 bases; bases outside gene matches: 6. The CDR3 extends over 13 amino acids. CDR3 amino acids: CASSPRQGTEAFF. CDR3 DNA: TGCGCCAGCAGTCCCCGACAGGGAACTGAAGCTTTCTTT.

A few counts support this clonotype. The chain has TRBV11-2 and TRBJ2-3; the D gene could be TRBD1 or TRBD2 (6 bases each). The CDR3 extends over 15 amino acids. V gave up 2 bases and J gave up 2 bases, with 11 bases separating them. Germline lookup yields CDR1 SGHAT and CDR2 FQNNGV. In DNA, the CDR3 is TGTGCCAGCAGCTTATGGGGGGCACCCACAGATACGCAGTATTTT. This translates into CASSLWGAPTDTQYF.

The J gene is TRBJ2-1, the V gene TRBV29-1, with TRBD1 as a possible D gene (5 bases). Trimming took 1 base from V and 4 from J, leaving 8 bases between them. The CDR3 loop spans 13 amino acids. Germline values: CDR1 SQVTM, CDR2 ANQGSEA. CDR3 loop: CSVEVDTYNEQFF. The CDR3 DNA follows: TGCAGCGTTGAAGTGGACACATACAATGAGCAGTTCTTC.

The chain employs TRBV7-9 and TRBJ1-1; no firm D call. The CDR3 sequence is 17 residues long. V shed 1 base and J shed 4 bases, with 19 bases lying between them. Germline CDR1 is SEHNR and CDR2 is FQNEAQ (reference sequence). CDR3 residues: CASSLGSVLALSTEAFF. The DNA for the CDR3 is TGTGCCAGCAGCTTAGGTTCCGTCCTCGCCCTGAGCACTGAAGCTTTCTTT.

Judged by abundance, this clonotype is medium-sized. The gene calls are TRBV4-1 and TRBJ1-1; TRBD1 matches 10 bases. Germline V lookup: CDR1 MGHRA, CDR2 YSYEKL. This CDR3 contains 15 residues. The ends lost 5 bases at V and 3 bases at J; junction bases unmatched: 6. The CDR3 sequence: CASSTRQGADTEAFF. The CDR3, as DNA: TGCGCCAGCAGCACCCGACAGGGGGCGGACACTGAAGCTTTCTTT.

V is TRBV4-3 and J is TRBJ1-4; 10 bases line up with TRBD1. This CDR3 region has 15 residues. With V trimmed by 2 bases and J by 8 bases, 5 bases remained unmatched. The germline CDR1 and CDR2 sequences are LGHNA and YSLEER. The CDR3 bases are TGCGCCAGCAGCCAATCAGGGACAGGGGCGGAAAAACTGTTTTTT. Encoded protein: CASSQSGTGAEKLFF.

The chain employs TRBV2 and TRBJ2-5; 7 bases line up with TRBD2. Germline V lookup: CDR1 SNHLY, CDR2 FYNNEI. Trimming removed 2 bases from V and 2 bases from J; junction bases left unmatched: 5. The CDR3 runs to 15 residues. This chain's CDR3 is CASSEIGGGQETQYF. CDR3 coding DNA: TGTGCCAGCAGTGAAATTGGCGGGGGACAAGAGACCCAGTACTTC.